This TCR beta chain comes out of a study of T cells in Graves' hyperthyroidism and ophthalmopathy. As for the study in general: The initial diagnosis was the point when peripheral blood was collected, ahead of any treatment. Findings and limits, study-wide: Ophthalmopathy was separated from stable hyperthyroidism by a 13 V-J model.

Looked up from germline, CDR1 is SEHNR and CDR2 is FQNEAQ (reference sequence). Trimming removed 6 bases at V and 5 bases at J, with 10 bases between. The CDR3 runs 12 residues. Using RNA transcripts as the source, TCR beta CDR3 regions were amplified. The study used the HTBI primer set for a first-round RT-PCR of the TCR CDR3. TCRdb used MiXCR to reprocess the multiplex PCR reads, holding one entry per CDR3 protein. The top ten hold less than 25% of the sample, which has under 450,000 distinct CDR3 sequences, roughly 14% seen once. This clonotype has a count of ten or more. Its antigen remains unknown.

This rearrangement joins TRBV7-9 to TRBJ1-1; no clear D gene. Sequences were obtained from blood. The receptor was isolated from a man under 40 with Graves' hyperthyroidism that later progressed to Graves' ophthalmopathy. This CDR3 reads CASRPANTEAFF. DNA for the CDR3: TGTGCCAGCAGGCCCGCGAATACTGAAGCTTTCTTT.